This TCR beta chain came from a study of cytomegalovirus exposure and HLA in healthy donors. Turning to the study itself: Of the donors genotyped, 398 in all, about 80% fell in the Caucasian-associated ancestry cluster. Study results and limitations: Later examination showed HLA-associated TCR beta chains had greater clonal expansion than equally common others. In a later analysis, across HLA loci, associated TCR counts were highest for DRB1, lowest for HLA-C.

Donors were ostensibly healthy at sampling, although undocumented immune exposures were probable. Germline V gene data show CDR1 as SGHVS and CDR2 as FQNEAQ. This CDR3 is 18 amino acids long. Trimming pared 4 bases from V and 2 bases from J, leaving 24 bases between. 60 Vbeta and 13 Jbeta primers were used in PCR. Produced via immunoSEQ multiplex PCR; TCRdb's table is partial and in-frame only. The sample gives more than 80,000 clones, roughly two thirds of which show up once; over 2.5% is in the top ten. A word on this clone: What it binds is not known.

The rearrangement joins TRBV7-8 to TRBJ2-7; possibly TRBD2 for D (5 bases). The material sequenced was PBMCs. The sequence was collected from a female donor in good health and CMV-seronegative. The CDR3 protein is CASSSNHITRRSTYEQYF. The CDR3 DNA sequence: TGTGCCAGCAGCTCGAACCACATCACTAGGAGAAGTACCTACGAGCAGTACTTC.